This T cell receptor beta chain appears in the sequencing data of a study of T-cell reconstitution after alpha-beta-depleted transplantation in children. Only a few counts were recorded for this clonotype. Germline values: CDR1 DFQATT, CDR2 SNEGSKA (reference sequence). The CDR3 covers 12 residues. The germline V and J ends were trimmed by 4 bases and 9 bases, with 13 bases remaining between them. The TCRbeta library was prepared with unique molecular identifiers. One entry per CDR3 protein results from TCRdb running MiXCR on the PCR reads. The sample lists some 500,000 distinct CDR3 sequences, 32% occurring once.

The chain carries TRBV20-1 and TRBJ2-1; D may be TRBD2 (6 bases). This clonotype originated in a human donor who donated a stem cell graft to a child with aplastic anemia. Here the sequenced sample was PBMCs from the stem cell graft donor, taken from the stem cell graft. The CDR3 bases are TGCAGTGCTACTAGCGATAAAGTTGAGCAGTTCTTC. This encodes CSATSDKVEQFF.